This entry lists 23 T cell receptor beta chains sequenced from one sample in a study of T cells in localized non-small cell lung cancer. The protocol was immunoSEQ multiplex PCR, while the TCRdb copy is restricted to in-frame clones and leaves out a portion. Here the sample spans just under 80,000 clones, approximately 80% being singletons. The material sequenced was peripheral blood, taken before any cancer treatment. The receptors here all came from a female donor at least 60 years old with stage I lung adenocarcinoma.

This chain joins TRBV5-1 and TRBJ2-6; weak D call: TRBD2 (6 bases). Deletions cut 0 bases from V and 0 bases from J, with 13 bases between. This CDR3 is built from 18 residues. CDR1 SGHRS and CDR2 YFSETQ come from the germline V gene. This chain's CDR3 is CASSLEISGRSGANVLTF. The CDR3 region has the DNA TGCGCCAGCAGCTTGGAGATTAGCGGCCGCTCTGGGGCCAACGTCCTGACTTTC.

The gene calls are TRBV11-2 and TRBJ1-5; perhaps TRBD1 as D (5 bases). Per germline, CDR1 SGHAT and CDR2 FQNNGV. The CDR3 is 14 amino acids. V was clipped by 5 bases and J by 3 bases, with 11 bases between them. The CDR3 DNA follows: TGTGCCAGCAGCCCCGGGACGTCCAATCAGCCCCAGCATTTT. Residues: CASSPGTSNQPQHF.

This clone has more than one count but fewer than ten. The chain uses TRBV15 and TRBJ1-1; TRBD1 is a possible D gene (6 bases). Trimming took off 8 bases at V and 1 base at J, with 20 bases between the two ends. The CDR3 runs 16 residues. Germline lookup yields CDR1 LNHNV and CDR2 YYDKDF (reference sequence). CDR3 nucleotide sequence: TGTGCCACCGGGACAACTGTACCCTCTTCGAACACTGAAGCTTTCTTT. Protein: CATGTTVPSSNTEAFF.

This clone was observed once. The chain joins TRBV6-1 to TRBJ2-3; 8 positions match TRBD1. The CDR3 covers 14 residues. The germline V gene encodes CDR1 MNHNS and CDR2 SASEGT. V shed 5 bases, J shed 5 bases, and the junction held 6 bases outside the gene matches. CDR3 loop: CASSRGQGGDTQYF. The CDR3 DNA reads as TGTGCCAGCAGTCGAGGACAGGGAGGAGATACGCAGTATTTT.

The genes are TRBV6-6 and TRBJ2-1, with 8 bases fitting TRBD2. From germline, CDR1 is MNHNY and CDR2 SVGAGI (reference sequence). CDR3 length: 16 amino acids. After removal of 0 bases from V and 5 bases from J, the junction contained 6 bases not matched to a gene. The DNA for the CDR3 is TGTGCCAGCAGTTACTCGGCGGGGGGAATTAACAATGAGCAGTTCTTC. This sequence encodes CASSYSAGGINNEQFF.

This chain connects TRBV5-4 to TRBJ2-7; 7 bases align to TRBD2. CDR1 is SGHNT, CDR2 YYREEE, per germline (reference sequence). V gave up 3 bases and J gave up 2 bases; unmatched junction bases: 11. The CDR3 runs 16 residues. The CDR3 DNA reads as TGTGCCAGCAGCTCAAACCTACTAGCGAAAACCTACGAGCAGTACTTC. Residues: CASSSNLLAKTYEQYF. Supplemented by reference TRBV5-4 and TRBJ2-7, the full variable domain reads ETGVTQSPTHLIKTRGQQVTLRCSSQSGHNTVSWYQQALGQGPQFIFQYYREEENGRGNFPPRFSGLQFPNYSSELNVNALELDDSALYLCASSSNLLAKTYEQYFGPGTRLTVT.

The V and J genes are TRBV28 and TRBJ2-5, with TRBD2 identical over 8 bases. The CDR3 is 14 residues long. Per germline, CDR1 MDHEN and CDR2 SYDVKM. V shed 3 bases, J shed 5 bases, and the junction held 5 bases outside the gene matches. The CDR3 is CASSFRGGWETQYF. The CDR3 coding sequence is TGTGCCAGCAGTTTCCGGGGGGGTTGGGAGACCCAGTACTTC.

The chain employs TRBV11-2 and TRBJ2-7; possibly TRBD2 for D (6 bases). The CDR3 covers 13 residues. Germline V CDR1 and CDR2: SGHAT, FQNNGV. V lost 5 bases and J lost 5, with 13 bases in between. In nucleotides, the CDR3 is TGTGCCAGCAGCGCTAGACTAGGCCACGAGCAGTACTTC. It translates to CASSARLGHEQYF.

This clone was picked up one time. This chain connects TRBV7-3 to TRBJ2-2, with a tentative D call TRBD1 (6 bases). Germline V lookup: CDR1 SGHTA, CDR2 FQGTGA. The CDR3 contains 16 residues. Trimming took off 5 bases at V and 4 bases at J, with 17 bases between the two ends. CDR3 coding DNA: TGTGCCAGCAGCGCGACAGGTTCATGGGGCACCGGGGAGCTGTTTTTT. It translates to CASSATGSWGTGELFF.

The chain has TRBV19 and TRBJ1-1, with D maybe TRBD1 (5 bases). The germline V gene encodes CDR1 LNHDA and CDR2 SQIVND (reference sequence). The CDR3 runs 11 residues. V was shortened by 6 bases and J by 6 bases, with 8 bases between the two germline ends. This CDR3 reads CASSRGSEAFF. In nucleotides, the CDR3 is TGTGCCAGTAGCCGGGGGTCTGAAGCTTTCTTT.

The chain carries TRBV11-2 and TRBJ1-1; D possibly corresponds to TRBD1 (5 bases). With 4 bases removed from V and 5 bases from J, the gap between germline ends came to 14 bases. The CDR3 sequence is 14 residues long. The germline V gene encodes CDR1 SGHAT and CDR2 FQNNGV. The CDR3 here is CASSSDGSGTEAFF. The DNA of the CDR3 is TGTGCCAGCAGCTCAGACGGATCAGGGACTGAAGCTTTCTTT.

CDR3 sequence reads: CAWSARLAGGPANTGELFF. The CDR3 nucleotides read TGTGCCTGGAGCGCAAGACTAGCGGGGGGGCCAGCGAACACCGGGGAGCTGTTTTTT. The chain uses TRBV30 and TRBJ2-2; 14 positions agree with TRBD2. The V gene's germline CDR1 is GTSNPN and CDR2 SVGIG (reference sequence). V dropped 3 bases and J dropped 0; count of bases not matched to a gene: 9. The CDR3 sequence is 19 residues long.

The chain uses TRBV5-1 and TRBJ2-3; D perhaps matches TRBD1 (6 bases). The CDR3 sequence is 16 residues long. The ends were cut back, 0 bases at V and 4 bases at J, with 15 bases in the middle. Looked up from germline, CDR1 is SGHRS and CDR2 is YFSETQ. The CDR3 here is CASSLDVTGSSDTQYF. CDR3 in DNA: TGCGCCAGCAGCTTGGACGTCACAGGGTCCTCAGATACGCAGTATTTT.

On this clone: At one end the junction does not follow the germline gene, possibly because of a read error. This chain joins TRBV7-7 and TRBJ1-5; D is uncertain. This CDR3 has 14 residues. The germline V gene has CDR1 SSHAT and CDR2 FNYEAQ (reference sequence). CDR3 bases: TGTGCTAGCAGCTTAGCCCGGAGCAATCAGCCCCAGCATTTT. This codes for CASSLARSNQPQHF. The complete variable domain, with remaining parts taken from reference TRBV7-7 and TRBJ1-5, reads GAGVSQSPRYKVTKRGQDVTLRCDPISSHATLYWYQQALGQGPEFLTYFNYEAQPDKSGLPSDRFSAERPEGSISTLTIQRTEQRDSAMYRCASSLARSNQPQHFGDGTRLSIL.

The chain has TRBV7-9 and TRBJ2-3; D not certain. Per germline, CDR1 SEHNR and CDR2 FQNEAQ (reference sequence). The CDR3 has 12 amino acids. V lost 0 bases and J 3 bases, leaving 1 base between the germline ends. The CDR3 DNA sequence: TGTGCCAGCAGCTTAGCTACAGATACGCAGTATTTT. This codes for CASSLATDTQYF.

This clone showed up many times. The genes are TRBV30 and TRBJ1-1, with D possibly matching TRBD1 (6 bases). Germline assignment: CDR1 GTSNPN and CDR2 SVGIG (reference sequence). V gave up 3 bases and J gave up 11 bases, with 13 bases separating them. This CDR3 spans 11 amino acids. As DNA, the CDR3 is TGTGCCTGGAGACAAAAGGGGGACGCTTTCTTT. Translation gives CAWRQKGDAFF.

The V gene is TRBV28, the J gene TRBJ2-5; TRBD2 matches 10 bases. V was pared by 3 bases and J by 4 bases, with 2 bases of the junction left unmatched. The germline CDR1 and CDR2 sequences are MDHEN and SYDVKM. The CDR3 extends over 14 amino acids. CDR3 in amino acids: CASSFASGGETQYF. The CDR3 nucleotides read TGTGCCAGCAGTTTCGCTAGCGGGGGAGAGACCCAGTACTTC.

The gene calls are TRBV6-5 and TRBJ1-2; 10 bases match TRBD1. Germline loops: CDR1 MNHEY, CDR2 SVGAGI. This CDR3 spans 14 amino acids. With V trimmed by 6 bases and J by 6 bases, 7 bases remained unmatched. The CDR3 DNA reads TGTGCCAGCAGCTTTGACAGGGGGCTAAATGGCTACACCTTC. It translates to CASSFDRGLNGYTF.

The chain uses TRBV5-1 and TRBJ2-3; weak D call: TRBD1 (6 bases). Trimming left V 0 bases short and J 3 bases short, with 11 bases between. CDR3 size: 15 residues. Per germline, CDR1 SGHRS and CDR2 YFSETQ. The CDR3, as DNA: TGCGCCAGCAGCTTGGCCGGACAGAAGACAGATACGCAGTATTTT. Translating gives CASSLAGQKTDTQYF.

Only one count was recorded for this clone. The chain is built from TRBV11-2 and TRBJ2-3, with TRBD2 as a possible D gene (6 bases). V was clipped by 5 bases and J by 5 bases, with 20 bases between them. The CDR3 is 16 residues long. Germline CDR1 is SGHAT and CDR2 is FQNNGV. CDR3 loop: CASSTGVRETRDTQYF. CDR3 sequence (DNA): TGTGCCAGCAGCACGGGGGTACGGGAAACTCGAGATACGCAGTATTTT.

The chain is built from TRBV11-1 and TRBJ2-7; 13 positions match TRBD2. Per the germline V gene, CDR1 is SGHAT and CDR2 is FQDESV (reference sequence). The CDR3 length is 14 residues. The V and J ends lost 5 bases and 6 bases, in that order; junction bases with no gene match: 4. The DNA of the CDR3 is TGTGCCAGCAGCCTGGGGACTAGCGGGACCGAGCAGTACTTC. This gives the protein CASSLGTSGTEQYF.

This chain connects TRBV6-5 to TRBJ1-6; TRBD1 is a possible D gene (6 bases). This CDR3 comprises 13 residues. The V end lost 4 bases, the J end lost 7 bases, and 8 bases lay between the germline ends. The germline V gene has CDR1 MNHEY and CDR2 SVGAGI. The CDR3 DNA follows: TGTGCCAGCAGTTTAACAGGGAATTCACCCCTCCACTTT. This encodes CASSLTGNSPLHF.

In its sample, this clone was seen a few times. The rearrangement uses TRBV6-4 and TRBJ2-7, with D possibly being TRBD1 or TRBD2 (5 bases each). Germline V gene data show CDR1 as MRHNA and CDR2 as SNTAGT. Trimming left V 5 bases short and J 3 bases short, with 11 bases between. CDR3 length: 13 amino acids. CDR3 nucleotides: TGTGCCAGCAGTTACGGGACCCTCTACGAGCAGTACTTC. Protein product: CASSYGTLYEQYF.